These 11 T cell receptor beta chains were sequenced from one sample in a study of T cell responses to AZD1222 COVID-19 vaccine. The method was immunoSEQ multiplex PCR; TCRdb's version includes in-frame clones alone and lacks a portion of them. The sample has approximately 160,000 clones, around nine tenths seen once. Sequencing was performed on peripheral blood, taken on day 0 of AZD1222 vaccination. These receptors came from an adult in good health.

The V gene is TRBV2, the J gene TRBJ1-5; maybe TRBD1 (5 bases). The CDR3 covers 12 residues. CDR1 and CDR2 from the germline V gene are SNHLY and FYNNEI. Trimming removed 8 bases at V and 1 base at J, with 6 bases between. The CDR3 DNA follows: TGTGCCAGCCGGGACAGCAATCAGCCCCAGCATTTT. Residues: CASRDSNQPQHF. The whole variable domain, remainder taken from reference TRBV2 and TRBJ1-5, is EPEVTQTPSHQVTQMGQEVILRCVPISNHLYFYWYRQILGQKVEFLVSFYNNEISEKSEIFDDQFSVERPDGSNFTLKIRSTKLEDSAMYFCASRDSNQPQHFGDGTRLSIL.

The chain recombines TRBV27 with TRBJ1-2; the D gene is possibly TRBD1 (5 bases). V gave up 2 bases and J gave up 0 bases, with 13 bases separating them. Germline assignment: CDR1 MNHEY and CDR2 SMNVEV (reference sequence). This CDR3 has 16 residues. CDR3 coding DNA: TGTGCCAGCAGTTTAATCGGGACTTTTTCTAACTATGGCTACACCTTC. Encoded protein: CASSLIGTFSNYGYTF.

CDR3 nucleotide sequence: TGTGCCAGCAGTTATTCCCAGGGCTCTGGAAACACCATATATTTT. Translating it yields CASSYSQGSGNTIYF. The rearrangement uses TRBV5-5 and TRBJ1-3; tentative D call: TRBD1 (5 bases). Trimming pared 5 bases from V and 0 bases from J, leaving 12 bases between. The CDR3 is 15 amino acids. Per germline, CDR1 SGHKS and CDR2 YYEKEE (reference sequence).

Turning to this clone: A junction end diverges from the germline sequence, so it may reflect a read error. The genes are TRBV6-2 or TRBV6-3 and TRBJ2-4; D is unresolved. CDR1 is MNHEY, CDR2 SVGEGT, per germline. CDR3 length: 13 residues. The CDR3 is CASSYSMAPPKIF. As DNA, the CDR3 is TGTGCCAGCAGTTACTCGATGGCCCCCCCGAAGATCTTC.

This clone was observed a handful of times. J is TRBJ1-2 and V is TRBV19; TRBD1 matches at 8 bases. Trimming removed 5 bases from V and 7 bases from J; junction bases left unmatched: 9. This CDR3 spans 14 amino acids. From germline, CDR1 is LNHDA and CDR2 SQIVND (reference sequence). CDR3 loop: CASSFNGQGVGYTF. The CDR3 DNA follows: TGTGCCAGTAGTTTTAACGGACAGGGTGTTGGCTACACCTTC.

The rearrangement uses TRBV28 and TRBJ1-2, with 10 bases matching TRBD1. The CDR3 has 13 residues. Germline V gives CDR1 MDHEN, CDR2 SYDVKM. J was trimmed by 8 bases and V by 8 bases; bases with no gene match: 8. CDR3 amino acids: CASSRDRGRGYTF. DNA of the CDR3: TGTGCCAGCTCTAGAGACAGGGGGCGCGGCTACACCTTC.

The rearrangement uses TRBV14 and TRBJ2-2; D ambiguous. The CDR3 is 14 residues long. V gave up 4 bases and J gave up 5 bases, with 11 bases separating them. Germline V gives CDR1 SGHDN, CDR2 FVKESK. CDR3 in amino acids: CASSPQRITGELFF. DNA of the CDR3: TGTGCCAGCAGCCCCCAAAGGATTACCGGGGAGCTGTTTTTT.

The CDR3 DNA reads as TGTGCCAGCAGTCCGGGACAGGTAGCGGGACTAAAAAGCTACGAGCAGTACTTC. It translates to CASSPGQVAGLKSYEQYF. The chain is built from TRBV6-2 or TRBV6-3 and TRBJ2-7; the D call may be TRBD1 or TRBD2 (8 bases each). Trimming took off 5 bases at V and 3 bases at J, with 26 bases between the two ends. The CDR3 totals 18 residues. Germline V gene sequence: CDR1 MNHEY, CDR2 SVGEGT.

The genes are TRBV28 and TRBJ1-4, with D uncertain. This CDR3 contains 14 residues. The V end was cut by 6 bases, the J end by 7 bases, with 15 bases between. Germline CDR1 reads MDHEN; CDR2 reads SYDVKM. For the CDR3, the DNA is TGTGCCAGCAGCCCCCGGGTCGAAGGTGAAAAACTGTTTTTT. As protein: CASSPRVEGEKLFF.

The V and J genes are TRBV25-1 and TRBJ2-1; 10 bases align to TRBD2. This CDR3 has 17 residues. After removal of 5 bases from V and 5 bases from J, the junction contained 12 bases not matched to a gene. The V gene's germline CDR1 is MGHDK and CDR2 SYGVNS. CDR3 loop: CASSPSPGTSVHNEQFF. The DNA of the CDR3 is TGTGCCAGCAGTCCATCCCCCGGGACTAGCGTTCACAATGAGCAGTTCTTC.

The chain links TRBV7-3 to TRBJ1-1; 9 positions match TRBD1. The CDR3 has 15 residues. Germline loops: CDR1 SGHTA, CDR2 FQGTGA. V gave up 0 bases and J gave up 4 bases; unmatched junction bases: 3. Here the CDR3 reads CASSLTRTGVTEAFF. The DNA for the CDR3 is TGTGCCAGCAGCTTAACCCGGACAGGGGTCACTGAAGCTTTCTTT.